This T cell receptor (beta chain) originates from a study of Ad26.COV2.S vaccination and SARS-CoV-2 variants. Study as a whole: Intramuscularly, Ad26.COV2.S was given either once or twice, 56 days apart. General study points: Breadth and depth estimates from TCRs may understate total T cell responses.

This clone occurred once. Its antigen is unidentified. Generated by immunoSEQ multiplex PCR, the TCRdb table keeps only in-frame clones and is missing some. The data contain around 320,000 clones, 85% of them seen just once; the ten biggest clones take up 2% to 2.5%. The sample's treatment: about 20 received Ad26.COV2.S at low or high dose, single or two shots; roughly five received placebo; per-sample allocation not given. Day 63 after the first injection of vaccine or placebo was the sampling time. Vaccination employed an Ad26 vector expressing the Wuhan-strain SARS-CoV-2 spike. The CDR3 runs 16 residues. Germline assignment: CDR1 SGHDT and CDR2 YYEEEE. V lost 0 bases and J 0 bases, leaving 10 bases between the germline ends.

The TCR sequence derives from a person aged 18-60 years who received the Ad26.COV2.S COVID-19 vaccine or a placebo. The chain employs TRBV5-6 and TRBJ2-4, with D tentatively TRBD1 or TRBD2 (5 bases each). The sample was peripheral blood, taken in a trial of Ad26.COV2.S vaccine versus placebo. CDR3 in DNA: TGTGCCAGCAGCTTGGCCGGGGACCTAGCCAAAAACATTCAGTACTTC. This codes for CASSLAGDLAKNIQYF.